Sequencing of this TCR beta chain was carried out in a study of cytomegalovirus exposure and HLA in healthy donors. Clones were read by immunoSEQ multiplex PCR, and TCRdb kept only the in-frame ones, dropping some. This table holds about 100,000 clones, about 95% found once. The CDR3 spans 17 residues. V was cut by 3 bases and J by 3 bases, with 20 bases left in between. Germline CDR1 reads LGHNA; CDR2 reads YSLEER. The chain carries TRBV4-3 and TRBJ1-1; a weak D match, TRBD1 (5 bases). The origin of this receptor is a woman aged 18 to 35 in good health and CMV-seronegative. Sequencing was performed on PBMCs. As DNA, the CDR3 is TGCGCCAGCAGCCACAGAGGCCGGGGGAGGTTGGACACTGAAGCTTTCTTT. As protein: CASSHRGRGRLDTEAFF.